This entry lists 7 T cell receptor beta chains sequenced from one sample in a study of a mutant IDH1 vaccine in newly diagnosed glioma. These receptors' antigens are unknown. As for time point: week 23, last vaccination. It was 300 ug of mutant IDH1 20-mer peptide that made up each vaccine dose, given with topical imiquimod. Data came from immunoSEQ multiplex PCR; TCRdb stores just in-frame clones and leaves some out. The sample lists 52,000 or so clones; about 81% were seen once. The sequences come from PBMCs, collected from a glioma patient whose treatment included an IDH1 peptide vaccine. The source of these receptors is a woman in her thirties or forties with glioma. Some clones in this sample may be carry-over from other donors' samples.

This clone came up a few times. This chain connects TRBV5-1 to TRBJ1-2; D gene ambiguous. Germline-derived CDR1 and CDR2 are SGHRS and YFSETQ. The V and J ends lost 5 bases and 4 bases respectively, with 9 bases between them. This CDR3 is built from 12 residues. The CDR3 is CASSDRVYGYTF. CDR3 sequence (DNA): TGCGCCAGCAGTGATCGGGTCTATGGCTACACCTTC.

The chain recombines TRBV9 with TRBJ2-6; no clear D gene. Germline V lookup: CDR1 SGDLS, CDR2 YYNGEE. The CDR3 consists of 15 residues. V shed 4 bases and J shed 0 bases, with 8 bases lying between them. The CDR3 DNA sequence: TGTGCCAGCAGCCCGCAGGACTCTGGGGCCAACGTCCTGACTTTC. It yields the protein CASSPQDSGANVLTF.

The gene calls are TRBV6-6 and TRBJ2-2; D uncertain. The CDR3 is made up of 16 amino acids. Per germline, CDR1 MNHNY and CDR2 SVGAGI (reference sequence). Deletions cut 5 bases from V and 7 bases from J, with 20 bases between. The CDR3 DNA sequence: TGTGCCAGCAGTCCCCCTTTTGCTGGGAAGGGCGGGGAGCTGTTTTTT. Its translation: CASSPPFAGKGGELFF.

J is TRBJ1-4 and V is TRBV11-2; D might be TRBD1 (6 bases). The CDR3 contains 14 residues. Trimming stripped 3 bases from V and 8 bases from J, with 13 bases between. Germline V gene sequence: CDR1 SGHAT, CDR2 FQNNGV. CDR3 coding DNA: TGTGCCAGCAGCTTCTGGGGGCCAGGGGAAAAACTGTTTTTT. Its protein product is CASSFWGPGEKLFF.

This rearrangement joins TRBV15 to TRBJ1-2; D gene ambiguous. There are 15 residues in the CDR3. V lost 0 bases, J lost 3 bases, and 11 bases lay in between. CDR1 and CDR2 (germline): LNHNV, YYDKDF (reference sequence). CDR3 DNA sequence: TGTGCCACCAGCAGAGAAAAGAGGATAGACTATGGCTACACCTTC. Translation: CATSREKRIDYGYTF. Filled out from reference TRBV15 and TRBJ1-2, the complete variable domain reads DAMVIQNPRYQVTQFGKPVTLSCSQTLNHNVMYWYQQKSSQAPKLLFHYYDKDFNNEADTPDNFQSRRPNTSFCFLDIRSPGLGDTAMYLCATSREKRIDYGYTFGSGTRLTVV.

CDR3 protein: CATSSRQGSSVADTQYF. The CDR3 coding sequence is TGTGCCACCAGCAGCCGACAGGGGTCTAGCGTCGCAGATACGCAGTATTTT. This sequence joins TRBV15 and TRBJ2-3; 8 nucleotides agree with TRBD1. Germline V gene data show CDR1 as LNHNV and CDR2 as YYDKDF (reference sequence). Trimming cost V 3 bases and J 4 bases; bases outside gene matches: 12. There are 17 residues in the CDR3.

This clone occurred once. This CDR3 reads CASSPFKSTDTQYF. The CDR3 nucleotides are TGCGCCAGCAGCCCCTTTAAGTCTACAGATACGCAGTATTTT. V gene TRBV4-3 combines with J gene TRBJ2-3; D ambiguous. Germline V lookup: CDR1 LGHNA, CDR2 YSLEER. The CDR3 has 14 residues. V shed 4 bases and J shed 3 bases, with 11 bases lying between them.